This TCR beta chain was retrieved from a study of PD-1 blockade in mismatch repair-deficient tumors. Across the whole study: Enrolled about 2013-2017, patients had progressing, pretreated mismatch repair-deficient cancers of about a dozen types.

Study-level results: Tumor-resident clones, often absent from pretreatment blood, expanded after pembrolizumab and then contracted.

Every patient had mismatch repair deficiency by PCR or immunohistochemistry. The germline V gene encodes CDR1 MGHRA and CDR2 YSYEKL. This CDR3 is built from 16 residues. The V end lost 0 bases, the J end lost 6 bases, and 14 bases lay between the germline ends. Produced via immunoSEQ multiplex PCR; TCRdb's table is partial and in-frame only. Of 80,000 to 130,000 clones listed, 82% are singletons. Note on this clone: Antigen: not known.

The chain is built from TRBV4-1 and TRBJ2-2; D might be TRBD1 (5 bases). This TCR was recovered from an adult with mismatch repair-deficient cancer. Sample: peripheral blood, taken less than 37 weeks after starting pembrolizumab. The DNA for the CDR3 is TGCGCCAGCAGCCAAGAAGAAAGGGGTAGTGCCGGGGAGCTGTTTTTT. Its translation: CASSQEERGSAGELFF.